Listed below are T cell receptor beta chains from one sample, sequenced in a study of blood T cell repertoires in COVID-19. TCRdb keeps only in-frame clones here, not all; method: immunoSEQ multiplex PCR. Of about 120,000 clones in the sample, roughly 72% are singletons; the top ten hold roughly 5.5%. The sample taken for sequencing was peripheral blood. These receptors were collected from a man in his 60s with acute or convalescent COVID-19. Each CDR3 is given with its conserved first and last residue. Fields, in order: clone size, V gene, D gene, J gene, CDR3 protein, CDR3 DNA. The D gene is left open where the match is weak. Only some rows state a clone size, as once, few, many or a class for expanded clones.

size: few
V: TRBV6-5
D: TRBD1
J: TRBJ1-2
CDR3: CASSWASAGTGYGYTF
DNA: TGTGCCAGCAGTTGGGCGTCGGCCGGGACAGGCTATGGCTACACCTTC

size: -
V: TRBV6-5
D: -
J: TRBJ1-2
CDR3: CASTGQNYGYTF
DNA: TGTGCCAGCACCGGACAGAACTATGGCTACACCTTC

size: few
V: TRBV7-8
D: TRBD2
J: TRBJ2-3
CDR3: CASSLRTSGGVDTQYF
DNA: TGTGCCAGCAGCCTGCGGACTAGCGGGGGGGTAGATACGCAGTATTTT

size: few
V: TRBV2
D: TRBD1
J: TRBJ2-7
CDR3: CASSEAWTGPEQYF
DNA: TGTGCCAGCAGTGAAGCGTGGACAGGGCCCGAGCAGTACTTC

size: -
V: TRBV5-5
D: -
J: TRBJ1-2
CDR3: CASSYDSSYGYTF
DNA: TGTGCCAGCAGCTATGACAGCTCCTATGGCTACACCTTC

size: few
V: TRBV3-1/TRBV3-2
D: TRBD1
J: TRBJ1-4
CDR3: CASSSRQGSYEKLFF
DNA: TGTGCCAGCAGCTCCCGACAGGGCAGTTATGAAAAACTGTTTTTT

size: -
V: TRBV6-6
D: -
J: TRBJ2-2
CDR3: CASSYSAGPGSGELFF
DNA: TGTGCCAGCAGTTACTCGGCGGGACCTGGTTCCGGGGAGCTGTTTTTT

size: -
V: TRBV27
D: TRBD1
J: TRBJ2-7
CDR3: CASSARTGFYEQYF
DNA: TGTGCCAGCAGTGCTCGGACAGGTTTCTACGAGCAGTACTTC

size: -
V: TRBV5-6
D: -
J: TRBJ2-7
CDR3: CASSLAVGRGAEQYF
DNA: TGTGCCAGCAGCTTGGCTGTGGGCCGGGGGGCCGAGCAGTACTTC

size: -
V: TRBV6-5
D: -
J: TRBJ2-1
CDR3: CASSTGKSSYNEQFF
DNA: TGTGCCAGCAGTACCGGGAAAAGCTCCTACAATGAGCAGTTCTTC

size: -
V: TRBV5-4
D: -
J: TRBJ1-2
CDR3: CASSPQVTGINSGYTF
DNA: TGTGCCAGCAGCCCGCAGGTTACAGGGATCAACTCTGGCTACACCTTC

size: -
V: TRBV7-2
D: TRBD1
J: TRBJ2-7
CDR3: CASSPHRGPNPYEQYF
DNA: TGTGCCAGCAGCCCACACAGGGGGCCAAACCCCTACGAGCAGTACTTC

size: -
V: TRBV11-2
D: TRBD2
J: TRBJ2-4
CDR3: CASGQSGGVSKNIQYF
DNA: TGTGCCAGCGGACAAAGCGGGGGTGTCTCCAAAAACATTCAGTACTTC

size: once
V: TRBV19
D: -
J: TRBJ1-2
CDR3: CASSSGQSEESYTF
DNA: TGTGCCAGTAGTAGCGGACAGAGTGAGGAGAGCTACACCTTC

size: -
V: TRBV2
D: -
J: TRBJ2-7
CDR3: CASSDMVAVTYEQYF
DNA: TGTGCCAGCAGTGACATGGTAGCGGTCACCTACGAGCAGTACTTC

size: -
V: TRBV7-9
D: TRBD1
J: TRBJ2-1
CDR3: CASSPWDRAYNEQFF
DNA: TGTGCCAGCAGCCCATGGGACAGGGCCTACAATGAGCAGTTCTTC

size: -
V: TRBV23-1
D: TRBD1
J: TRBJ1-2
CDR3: CASSQILPGDRDGYTF
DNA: TGCGCCAGCAGTCAAATTCTACCCGGCGACAGGGATGGCTACACCTTC

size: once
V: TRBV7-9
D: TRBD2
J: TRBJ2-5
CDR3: CASSLIATSGDSVETQYF
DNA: TGTGCCAGCAGCCTCATCGCGACTAGCGGGGATTCAGTAGAGACCCAGTACTTC

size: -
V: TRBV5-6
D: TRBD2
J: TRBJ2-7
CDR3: CASSIRLAGLYEQYF
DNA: TGTGCCAGCAGCATTCGACTAGCGGGGCTCTACGAGCAGTACTTC

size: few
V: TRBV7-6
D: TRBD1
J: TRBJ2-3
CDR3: CASSRGTGGSDTQYF
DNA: TGTGCCAGCAGTCGCGGGACAGGGGGTTCAGATACGCAGTATTTT

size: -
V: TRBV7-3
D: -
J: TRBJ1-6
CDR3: CASSFEEISPLHF
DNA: TGTGCCAGCAGCTTCGAGGAAATATCACCCCTCCACTTT

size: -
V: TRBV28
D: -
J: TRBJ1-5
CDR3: CASSPGTLSNQPQHF
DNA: TGTGCCAGCAGTCCCGGGACACTTAGCAATCAGCCCCAGCATTTT

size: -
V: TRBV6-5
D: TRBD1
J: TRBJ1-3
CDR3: CASRRTEGQRNTIYF
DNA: TGTGCCAGCAGAAGGACCGAGGGACAGCGAAACACCATATATTTT

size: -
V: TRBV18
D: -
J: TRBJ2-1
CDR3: CASSPRGGAWNEQFF
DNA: TGTGCCAGCTCACCACGGGGGGGGGCCTGGAATGAGCAGTTCTTC

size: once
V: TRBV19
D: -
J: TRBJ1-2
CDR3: CASSILGAALYGYTF
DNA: TGTGCCAGTAGTATCCTAGGGGCAGCCCTCTATGGCTACACCTTC

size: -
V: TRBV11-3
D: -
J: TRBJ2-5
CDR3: CASSPLADQETQYF
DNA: TGTGCCAGCAGCCCACTAGCAGACCAAGAGACCCAGTACTTC

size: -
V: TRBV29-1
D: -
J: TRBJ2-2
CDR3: CSVEKGANGRTGELFF
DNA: TGCAGCGTTGAAAAGGGGGCAAATGGGAGGACCGGGGAGCTGTTTTTT

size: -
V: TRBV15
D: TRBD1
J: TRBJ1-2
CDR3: CATSRASGGYGYTF
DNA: TGTGCCACCAGCAGAGCTTCAGGGGGCTATGGCTACACCTTC

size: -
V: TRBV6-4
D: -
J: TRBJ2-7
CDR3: CASSDSCRAWVYEQYF
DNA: TGTGCCAGCAGTGACTCCTGCAGGGCGTGGGTCTACGAGCAGTACTTC

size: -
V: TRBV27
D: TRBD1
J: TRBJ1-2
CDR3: CASSLRGQSYGYTF
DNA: TGTGCCAGCAGTTTACGGGGACAGAGCTATGGCTACACCTTC

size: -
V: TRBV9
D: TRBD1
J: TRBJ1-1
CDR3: CASSVDAGGLVAFF
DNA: TGTGCCAGCAGCGTAGACGCAGGGGGACTCGTGGCTTTCTTT

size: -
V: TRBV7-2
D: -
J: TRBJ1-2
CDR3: CASSPRRSYGYTF
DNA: TGTGCCAGCAGCCCTAGGCGCAGCTATGGCTACACCTTC

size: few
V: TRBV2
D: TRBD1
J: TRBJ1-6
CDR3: CASTTTGDRSPLHF
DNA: TGTGCCAGCACTACGACAGGGGATCGCTCACCCCTCCACTTT

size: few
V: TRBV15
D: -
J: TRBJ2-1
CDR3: CATSERADNEQFF
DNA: TGTGCCACCAGCGAGCGAGCGGACAATGAGCAGTTCTTC

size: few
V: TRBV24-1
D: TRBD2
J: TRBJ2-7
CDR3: CATSAPGLAGGAYEQYF
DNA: TGTGCCACCAGTGCCCCCGGACTAGCGGGAGGCGCCTACGAGCAGTACTTC

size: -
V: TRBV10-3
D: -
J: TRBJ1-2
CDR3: CAISEGVRAYGYTF
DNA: TGTGCCATCAGTGAAGGGGTCAGGGCGTATGGCTACACCTTC

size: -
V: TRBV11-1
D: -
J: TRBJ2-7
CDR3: CASSSTGNRGGYEQYF
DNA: TGTGCCAGCAGCTCGACGGGGAACCGAGGGGGCTACGAGCAGTACTTC

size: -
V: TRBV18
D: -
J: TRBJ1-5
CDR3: CASSPSPVRQPQHF
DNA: TGTGCCAGCTCACCAAGCCCTGTGAGGCAGCCCCAGCATTTT

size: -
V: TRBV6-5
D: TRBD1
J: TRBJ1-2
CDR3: CASRGDRDGYTF
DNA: TGTGCCAGCAGGGGGGACAGGGATGGCTACACCTTC

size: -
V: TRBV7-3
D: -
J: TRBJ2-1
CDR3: CASSLMRDNEQFF
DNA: TGTGCCAGCAGCTTAATGAGGGACAATGAGCAGTTCTTC

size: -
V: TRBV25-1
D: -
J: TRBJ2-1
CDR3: CASRQRTGRGDNEQFF
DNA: TGTGCCAGCAGACAAAGGACAGGACGCGGGGACAATGAGCAGTTCTTC

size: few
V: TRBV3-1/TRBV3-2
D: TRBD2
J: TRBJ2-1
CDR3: CASSLLAGRNYNEQFF
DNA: TGTGCCAGCAGCCTCTTAGCGGGGCGGAACTACAATGAGCAGTTCTTC

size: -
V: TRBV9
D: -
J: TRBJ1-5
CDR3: CASSQDRNQPQHF
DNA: TGTGCCAGCAGCCAGGACAGAAATCAGCCCCAGCATTTT

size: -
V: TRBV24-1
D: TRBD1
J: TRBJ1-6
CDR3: CAEGETGKVNNSPLHF
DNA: TGTGCCGAGGGGGAGACAGGGAAGGTAAATAATTCACCCCTCCACTTT

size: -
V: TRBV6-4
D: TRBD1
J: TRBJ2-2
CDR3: CASRAQGGSTGELFF
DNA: TGTGCCAGCAGAGCACAGGGGGGATCCACCGGGGAGCTGTTTTTT

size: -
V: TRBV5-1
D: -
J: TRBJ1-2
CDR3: CASSLEAGASYGYTF
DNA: TGCGCCAGCAGCTTGGAGGCGGGGGCGAGCTATGGCTACACCTTC

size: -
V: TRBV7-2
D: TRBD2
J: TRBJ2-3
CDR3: CASSLIVGRTSDTDTQYF
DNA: TGTGCCAGCAGCTTAATCGTCGGTCGGACTAGCGACACAGATACGCAGTATTTT

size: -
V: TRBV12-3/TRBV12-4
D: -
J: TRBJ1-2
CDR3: CASSLGRGYGYTF
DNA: TGTGCCAGCAGTTTAGGCAGGGGATATGGCTACACCTTC

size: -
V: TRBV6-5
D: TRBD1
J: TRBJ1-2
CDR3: CASAGGFGYGYTF
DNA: TGTGCCAGCGCAGGGGGCTTCGGCTATGGCTACACCTTC